The entry that follows covers one TCR beta chain sequence. This entry belongs to a study of T cell changes during pregnancy in multiple sclerosis. CDR1 and CDR2 (germline): MDHEN, SYDVKM. CDR3 length equals 16 residues. Trimming removed 4 bases from V and 0 bases from J, with 16 bases in between. Assay used: immunoSEQ multiplex PCR; TCRdb lists only in-frame clones, some missing. The repertoire holds about 80,000 clones, around 90% seen once, with less than 3% in the top ten. The TCR was taken from a female donor with multiple sclerosis, enrolled in a pregnancy study. This chain joins TRBV28 and TRBJ2-7; a possible D gene is TRBD1 (6 bases). Here the sequenced sample was peripheral blood, taken before pregnancy. CDR3 coding DNA: TGTGCCAGCAGTTCACTGAACCGGGACACCTCCTACGAGCAGTACTTC. Translation gives CASSSLNRDTSYEQYF.